These 19 T cell receptor beta chains originate from one sample sequenced in a study of cytomegalovirus exposure and HLA in healthy donors. Primers included in the PCR were 60 Vbeta and 13 Jbeta primers. TCRdb keeps only in-frame clones here, not all; method: immunoSEQ multiplex PCR. The sample contains more than 70,000 clones, over 65% of which appear only once. Sequenced: PBMCs. The receptors here all came from a man in his fifties in good health and CMV-seropositive.

The chain links TRBV13 to TRBJ1-3; no firm D call. This CDR3 has 17 residues. Germline V gene sequence: CDR1 PRHDT, CDR2 FYEKMQ (reference sequence). Trimming removed 1 base at V and 8 bases at J, with 21 bases between. Written as DNA, the CDR3 is TGTGCCAGCAGCTTAGTGCCCCTTGATTGGTCTCGGGACACCATATATTTT. Protein sequence: CASSLVPLDWSRDTIYF.

DNA of the CDR3: TGTGCCAGTAGTTCCGGAACAGGGGTGAACACTGAAGCTTTCTTT. Translating gives CASSSGTGVNTEAFF. The chain uses TRBV19 and TRBJ1-1; TRBD1 aligns across 7 bases. V lost 5 bases, J lost 0 bases, and 6 bases stayed unmatched. The CDR3 contains 15 residues. Looked up from germline, CDR1 is LNHDA and CDR2 is SQIVND (reference sequence).

The chain recombines TRBV27 with TRBJ2-5; the D gene is possibly TRBD1 (6 bases). CDR1 MNHEY and CDR2 SMNVEV come from the germline V gene (reference sequence). The CDR3 consists of 13 residues. Trimming stripped 7 bases from V and 11 bases from J, with 20 bases between. The CDR3 sequence: CASTLPGTKFQYF. The CDR3, as DNA: TGTGCCAGCACCTTGCCGGGGACAAAATTTCAGTACTTC.

The chain joins TRBV5-6 to TRBJ1-4; 10 nucleotides line up with TRBD1. Trimming at V came to 6 bases and at J to 4 bases, leaving 9 bases not matched to a gene. Germline V gene lookup returns CDR1 SGHDT and CDR2 YYEEEE. This CDR3 spans 16 amino acids. CDR3 in amino acids: CASNRDRGSNNEKLFF. DNA for the CDR3: TGTGCCAGCAACCGGGACAGGGGTTCCAATAATGAAAAACTGTTTTTT.

The V gene is TRBV6-1, the J gene TRBJ2-7; possible D gene TRBD1, 6 bases. Germline V gives CDR1 MNHNS, CDR2 SASEGT. The V gene lost 7 bases and the J gene lost 2 bases, with 21 bases spanning the gap. This CDR3 is 16 amino acids long. CDR3: CASIEPKDSLPYEQYF. The CDR3 region has the DNA TGTGCCAGCATTGAGCCGAAGGACAGTCTCCCCTACGAGCAGTACTTC.

Comment on this clone: Likely a read error: the CDR3 ends without its conserved phenylalanine or tryptophan. The DNA is left out, because the CDR3 cannot be placed on it with certainty; the CDR3 is given as TCRdb lists it. The gene calls are TRBV21-1 and TRBJ2-7; TRBD1, as called in the table, went unchecked against the DNA. TRBV21-1 is shown as a pseudogene. The CDR3 is made up of 14 amino acids, end residues included. The CDR3 region is CASSTLRPGQGELI.

This clone came up a few times. The chain joins TRBV23-1 to TRBJ2-7; 9 bases align to TRBD1. TRBV23-1 is an ORF, with its function uncertain. With 2 bases clipped from V and 3 bases from J, the junction kept 2 bases outside the gene matches. The CDR3 sequence is 14 residues long. CDR3 in DNA: TGCGCCAGCAGTCAAGGACAGGGGCTCTACGAGCAGTACTTC. Amino acids: CASSQGQGLYEQYF.

A single count supports this clone. Relative to the germline gene, one junction end is altered; a read error may explain this. V gene TRBV28 combines with J gene TRBJ2-6, with D tentatively TRBD1 (5 bases). The CDR3 consists of 14 residues. Germline V gene sequence: CDR1 MDHEN, CDR2 SYDVKM. In DNA form, the CDR3 reads TGTGCCAGCAGCCCGGAAACTGGGGCCAACGGCCTGACTTTC. Amino acids: CASSPETGANGLTF.

This chain links TRBV18 with TRBJ2-2, with TRBD2 matching 14 bases. The J segment lost 1 base and the V segment lost 6 bases, leaving 4 bases of the junction unmatched. Germline V lookup: CDR1 KGHSH, CDR2 LQKENI. The CDR3 totals 17 residues. The CDR3 loop reads CASSRGLAGVNTGELFF. The CDR3 coding sequence is TGTGCCAGCTCTAGGGGACTAGCGGGAGTGAACACCGGGGAGCTGTTTTTT.

V usage is TRBV5-8 and J usage is TRBJ2-1; 7 bases line up with TRBD2. The CDR3 contains 15 residues. Germline assignment: CDR1 SGHTS and CDR2 YDEGEE. J gave up 0 bases and V 0 bases, and 0 bases lay outside the gene matches. This CDR3 is CASSLGGSSYNEQFF. Here the CDR3 DNA reads TGTGCCAGCAGCTTGGGCGGGAGCTCCTACAATGAGCAGTTCTTC. The full variable domain, in which reference TRBV5-8 and TRBJ2-1 provide the parts outside the CDR3, is EAGVTQSPTHLIKTRGQQATLRCSPISGHTSVYWYQQALGLGLQFLLWYDEGEERNRGNFPPRFSGRQFPNYSSELNVNALELEDSALYLCASSLGGSSYNEQFFGPGTRLTVL.

This clone was detected a few times. CDR3 protein: CASSQGQGRPSGANVLTF. The CDR3 nucleotides are TGTGCCAGCAGCCAAGGACAGGGGAGACCCTCTGGGGCCAACGTCCTGACTTTC. V and J are TRBV5-4 and TRBJ2-6, with TRBD1 identical over 9 bases. CDR3 length: 18 residues. V lost 4 bases to trimming and J lost 0 bases; unmatched junction nucleotides: 8. Germline V gene lookup returns CDR1 SGHNT and CDR2 YYREEE (reference sequence).

V usage is TRBV15 and J usage is TRBJ1-3; maybe TRBD1 (5 bases). V was pared by 4 bases and J by 2 bases, with 9 bases between. The CDR3 is 14 amino acids. Germline CDR1 reads LNHNV; CDR2 reads YYDKDF (reference sequence). The chain's CDR3 is CATSIRVAGNTIYF. In nucleotides, the CDR3 is TGTGCCACCAGCATCAGGGTAGCTGGAAACACCATATATTTT.

The chain is built from TRBV7-2 and TRBJ2-3; 9 bases match TRBD2. V was clipped by 5 bases and J by 2 bases; unmatched bases: 5. Germline V gives CDR1 SGHTA, CDR2 FQGNSA. CDR3 length equals 15 residues. DNA of the CDR3: TGTGCCAGCAGCGCGTTAGCGGGAGTCACAGATACGCAGTATTTT. Protein product: CASSALAGVTDTQYF.

About this clone itself: The junction does not match germline at one end; this may be a read error. The CDR3 here is CASTPEGIGGGETFF. CDR3 sequence (DNA): TGTGCCAGTACCCCCGAGGGAATTGGCGGCGGTGAAACTTTCTTT. The chain employs TRBV19 and TRBJ1-1; D call uncertain. The CDR3 is made up of 15 amino acids. Germline values: CDR1 LNHDA, CDR2 SQIVND (reference sequence).

The rearrangement uses TRBV25-1 and TRBJ1-1; TRBD1 matches 10 bases. The CDR3 consists of 15 residues. V lost 2 bases and J lost 4; bases outside the gene matches: 4. The germline gives CDR1 MGHDK, CDR2 SYGVNS. The CDR3 here is CASSERQGAGTEAFF. In nucleotides, the CDR3 is TGTGCCAGCAGTGAAAGACAGGGGGCGGGCACTGAAGCTTTCTTT.

The CDR3 DNA sequence: TGTGCCAGCAGCTTGGGTGGAGGGACCGGCGAGCAGTACTTC. It translates to CASSLGGGTGEQYF. The gene calls are TRBV11-3 and TRBJ2-7; tentatively, D is TRBD2 (6 bases). CDR1 SGHNT and CDR2 YENEEA come from the germline V gene. The V gene lost 3 bases and the J gene lost 6 bases, with 15 bases spanning the gap. The CDR3 runs to 14 residues. Complete variable domain (other parts from reference TRBV11-3 and TRBJ2-7): EAGVVQSPRYKIIEKKQPVAFWCNPISGHNTLYWYLQNLGQGPELLIRYENEEAVDDSQLPKDRFSAERLKGVDSTLKIQPAELGDSAVYLCASSLGGGTGEQYFGPGTRLTVT.

To note about this clone: This CDR3 is also generated by other DNA sequences in the sample. CDR3 residues: CSVDRNTEAFF. CDR3 nucleotides: TGCAGCGTTGACCGTAACACTGAAGCTTTCTTT. The J gene is TRBJ1-1, the V gene TRBV29-1; unclear D gene. This CDR3 comprises 11 residues. Trimming removed 3 bases from V and 2 bases from J, with 4 bases in between. The germline gives CDR1 SQVTM, CDR2 ANQGSEA.

This chain joins TRBV7-9 and TRBJ1-1, with D possibly being TRBD1 (5 bases). This CDR3 is 17 amino acids long. V was trimmed by 3 bases and J by 7 bases, leaving 24 bases between them. Germline lookup yields CDR1 SEHNR and CDR2 FQNEAQ (reference sequence). CDR3 region: CASSFIRGLGSSGEAFF. CDR3 in DNA: TGTGCCAGCAGCTTTATTCGGGGGTTGGGCAGCAGCGGTGAAGCTTTCTTT. Full variable domain (rest looked up from reference TRBV7-9 and TRBJ1-1): DTGVSQNPRHKITKRGQNVTFRCDPISEHNRLYWYRQTLGQGPEFLTYFQNEAQLEKSRLLSDRFSAERPKGSFSTLEIQRTEQGDSAMYLCASSFIRGLGSSGEAFFGQGTRLTVV.

V usage is TRBV18 and J usage is TRBJ1-1; 9 bases are a match to TRBD1. The length of the CDR3 is 16 residues. CDR1 and CDR2 from the germline V gene are KGHSH and LQKENI. The V gene end was trimmed by 4 bases and the J gene end by 3 bases; junction bases not matched to a gene: 9. CDR3 nucleotides: TGTGCCAGCTCACGAACAGGGGGCGGGTTGGACACTGAAGCTTTCTTT. Protein product: CASSRTGGGLDTEAFF. Full variable domain (remainder filled in from reference TRBV18 and TRBJ1-1): NAGVMQNPRHLVRRRGQEARLRCSPMKGHSHVYWYRQLPEEGLKFMVYLQKENIIDESGMPKERFSAEFPKEGPSILRIQQVVRGDSAAYFCASSRTGGGLDTEAFFGQGTRLTVV.